Presented here are 22 T cell receptor beta chains from one specimen sequenced in a study of cytomegalovirus exposure and HLA in healthy donors (TCRdb year 2017). Libraries were built with the immunoSEQ multiplex PCR assay. For the multiplex PCR, a mixture combining 60 forward primers for TCR Vbeta segments and 13 reverse primers for TCR Jbeta segments was used. TCRdb's version of the immuneACCESS table is confined to in-frame rearrangements and falls short of the full clone set. An unresolved V gene accounts for under half of the shortfall where checked; the remainder is of unknown origin. The sample profile shows over 45,000 clones; approximately 80% of them were found once. The ten largest clones take up 4.3% of the sample. Specimen: PBMCs. The origin of the receptors is a man younger than 40 in good health and CMV-seronegative.

The chain uses TRBV4-2 and TRBJ2-1; 13 nucleotides match TRBD2. The germline V gene encodes CDR1 LGHNA and CDR2 YNFKEQ. The junction had 3 bases not matched to a gene; V was cut back by 0 bases and J by 7 bases. The CDR3 loop spans 16 amino acids. CDR3 loop: CASSQDETSGGNEQFF. The DNA for the CDR3 is TGTGCCAGCAGCCAAGATGAGACTAGCGGGGGGAATGAGCAGTTCTTC.

The V gene is TRBV4-1, the J gene TRBJ2-1, with D possibly matching TRBD2 (5 bases). Germline values: CDR1 MGHRA, CDR2 YSYEKL. V dropped 0 bases and J dropped 4 bases, with 13 bases sitting between them. This CDR3 contains 16 residues. The CDR3 protein is CASSQDPSSYYNEQFF. CDR3 nucleotides: TGCGCCAGCAGCCAAGATCCGTCTAGCTATTACAATGAGCAGTTCTTC.

This chain connects TRBV7-2 to TRBJ2-7; 7 nucleotides align to TRBD2. CDR1 is SGHTA and CDR2 is FQGNSA in the germline V gene. The CDR3 is 16 residues long. J lost 4 bases, V lost 3 bases, and 12 bases had no gene match. CDR3 protein: CASSFPGTTQRYEQYF. Written as DNA, the CDR3 is TGTGCCAGCAGCTTCCCCGGGACTACCCAGCGATACGAGCAGTACTTC.

The V call is TRBV7-9, the J call TRBJ2-7; tentatively, D is TRBD2 (5 bases). This CDR3 spans 15 amino acids. CDR1 and CDR2 from the germline V gene are SEHNR and FQNEAQ (reference sequence). V was cut by 1 base and J by 0 bases, with 10 bases left in between. This chain's CDR3 is CASSLEEVSSYEQYF. Here the CDR3 DNA reads TGTGCCAGCAGCTTAGAGGAGGTTAGCTCCTACGAGCAGTACTTC.

The sample holds a few counts of this clone. J is TRBJ2-6 and V is TRBV4-3; 7 bases map to TRBD1. Unmatched junction bases numbered 0, after V lost 1 base and J lost 0 bases. CDR3 length equals 16 residues. Germline lookup yields CDR1 LGHNA and CDR2 YSLEER. In DNA, the CDR3 is TGCGCCAGCAGCCAAGGGACAGGCTCTGGGGCCAACGTCCTGACTTTC. It codes for CASSQGTGSGANVLTF.

The V gene is TRBV5-1, the J gene TRBJ2-7, with D possibly TRBD1 on 6 matching bases. The CDR3 covers 15 residues. CDR1 SGHRS and CDR2 YFSETQ come from the germline V gene. V shed 3 bases and J shed 0 bases, with 13 bases lying between them. This chain's CDR3 is CASSWTATSSYEQYF. For the CDR3, the DNA is TGCGCCAGCAGCTGGACAGCCACGAGCTCCTACGAGCAGTACTTC.

The chain has TRBV5-6 and TRBJ2-5; perhaps TRBD2 as D (6 bases). Per germline, CDR1 SGHDT and CDR2 YYEEEE. CDR3 length: 16 amino acids. V dropped 0 bases and J dropped 2 bases, with 14 bases sitting between them. CDR3 amino acids: CASSLGPSEGQETQYF. In nucleotides, the CDR3 is TGTGCCAGCAGCTTGGGGCCTAGCGAGGGACAAGAGACCCAGTACTTC.

The genes are TRBV2 and TRBJ2-5; 9 positions match TRBD1. The V gene end was trimmed by 5 bases and the J gene end by 4 bases; junction bases not matched to a gene: 11. The CDR3 loop spans 16 amino acids. Germline-derived CDR1 and CDR2 are SNHLY and FYNNEI. Here the CDR3 reads CASSSGTGCFGETQYF. For the CDR3, the DNA is TGTGCCAGCAGTTCCGGGACAGGGTGTTTTGGAGAGACCCAGTACTTC. The full variable domain, completed using reference TRBV2 and TRBJ2-5, is EPEVTQTPSHQVTQMGQEVILRCVPISNHLYFYWYRQILGQKVEFLVSFYNNEISEKSEIFDDQFSVERPDGSNFTLKIRSTKLEDSAMYFCASSSGTGCFGETQYFGPGTRLLVL.

This chain connects TRBV6-5 to TRBJ2-7, with D unresolved. Trimming shortened V by 4 bases and J by 1 base, and 17 bases separated the two germline ends. The CDR3 runs to 16 residues. From germline, CDR1 is MNHEY and CDR2 SVGAGI. The CDR3 nucleotides are TGTGCCAGCAGTTCCCCTCACAGATACCCTTCCTACGAGCAGTACTTC. Protein sequence: CASSSPHRYPSYEQYF.

The rearrangement uses TRBV9 and TRBJ1-6; a possible D gene is TRBD1 (6 bases). Germline V gives CDR1 SGDLS, CDR2 YYNGEE. V was clipped by 3 bases and J by 7 bases, with 11 bases between them. The CDR3 spans 14 residues. CDR3 DNA sequence: TGTGCCAGCAGCGCTTGGGACATGAATTCACCCCTCCACTTT. It is translated as CASSAWDMNSPLHF.

This chain uses TRBV29-1 with TRBJ1-2, with D possibly TRBD1 on 5 matching bases. The CDR3 totals 13 residues. Trimming stripped 0 bases from V and 4 bases from J, with 9 bases between. Germline V lookup: CDR1 SQVTM, CDR2 ANQGSEA. The DNA for the CDR3 is TGCAGCGTTGAAGAGGACACTATCTATGGCTACACCTTC. It translates to CSVEEDTIYGYTF.

The J gene is TRBJ1-2, the V gene TRBV27; 7 bases match TRBD1. Germline CDR1 MNHEY, CDR2 SMNVEV (reference sequence). The CDR3 is 16 residues long. V lost 5 bases, J lost 0 bases, and 9 bases stayed unmatched. As DNA, the CDR3 is TGTGCCAGCAGTCCCGTTAGACAGGGCGCTAACTATGGCTACACCTTC. Translation: CASSPVRQGANYGYTF.

This chain uses TRBV7-9 with TRBJ1-3; the D gene is possibly TRBD1 (5 bases). Trimming pared 5 bases from V and 4 bases from J, leaving 15 bases between. Germline assignment: CDR1 SEHNR and CDR2 FQNEAQ (reference sequence). CDR3 length: 15 amino acids. The CDR3, as DNA: TGTGCCAGCAGCGAAGACAACGGGGGAGGAAACACCATATATTTT. Amino acids: CASSEDNGGGNTIYF.

This rearrangement joins TRBV6-6 to TRBJ2-3; tentative D call: TRBD2 (6 bases). The CDR3 is 15 residues long. Trimming cost V 6 bases and J 1 base, with 14 bases left between them. CDR1 MNHNY and CDR2 SVGAGI come from the germline V gene (reference sequence). The CDR3 DNA reads as TGTGCCAGCAGCGAGGACCCGGGGGGCACAGATACGCAGTATTTT. Amino acid sequence: CASSEDPGGTDTQYF.

This chain links TRBV14 with TRBJ1-1; no firm D call. CDR3 size: 14 residues. Germline CDR1 and CDR2: SGHDN and FVKESK. Trimming cost V 4 bases and J 0 bases, with 9 bases left between them. CDR3 protein: CASSRLGLNTEAFF. CDR3 bases: TGTGCCAGCAGCCGCCTTGGGCTGAACACTGAAGCTTTCTTT.

The chain recombines TRBV11-2 with TRBJ2-2; 10 positions agree with TRBD1. With 2 bases clipped from V and 6 bases from J, the junction kept 9 bases outside the gene matches. Germline V gene data show CDR1 as SGHAT and CDR2 as FQNNGV. The CDR3 has 17 amino acids. The CDR3 is CASSLPKGTGVPGELFF. CDR3 nucleotide sequence: TGTGCCAGCAGCTTACCAAAGGGGACAGGGGTGCCCGGGGAGCTGTTTTTT.

This clone has just a few counts. This rearrangement joins TRBV5-1 to TRBJ2-1; 13 bases align to TRBD2. The CDR3 is 15 amino acids. Germline V gene lookup returns CDR1 SGHRS and CDR2 YFSETQ. V was pared by 3 bases and J by 10 bases, with 7 bases of the junction left unmatched. The CDR3 bases are TGCGCCAGCAGCTACCCAGGGACTAGCGGGAACGAGCAGTTCTTC. Its protein is CASSYPGTSGNEQFF.

The gene calls are TRBV10-2 and TRBJ1-2; 8 bases map to TRBD1. The CDR3 is 15 residues long. CDR1 WSHSY and CDR2 SAAADI come from the germline V gene. The junction had 5 bases not matched to a gene; V was cut back by 3 bases and J by 2 bases. The CDR3 spells CASSDPGGSNYGYTF. For the CDR3, the DNA is TGCGCCAGCAGTGACCCAGGGGGCTCGAACTATGGCTACACCTTC.

This clone was seen only once. The V call is TRBV9, the J call TRBJ2-1, with 8 bases that match TRBD2. Germline V gene data show CDR1 as SGDLS and CDR2 as YYNGEE. The V segment lost 0 bases and the J segment 0 bases; nucleotides outside the gene matches: 8. The CDR3 is 18 amino acids. CDR3 coding DNA: TGTGCCAGCAGCGTAGGCCTAGCGGGCCAGAGCTCCTACAATGAGCAGTTCTTC. This encodes CASSVGLAGQSSYNEQFF.

The chain joins TRBV5-4 to TRBJ1-2, with TRBD1 matching over 8 bases. Trimming took 0 bases from V and 7 from J; bases not matched to a gene: 2. Per germline, CDR1 SGHNT and CDR2 YYREEE (reference sequence). This CDR3 region has 13 residues. This CDR3 is CASSLGQGTGYTF. The CDR3 DNA reads as TGTGCCAGCAGCTTGGGACAGGGGACTGGCTACACCTTC.

The chain employs TRBV9 and TRBJ2-5, with D unclear. The J call is in doubt because the DNA end fits TRBJ2-7 better. CDR1 SGDLS and CDR2 YYNGEE come from the germline V gene. The CDR3 totals 13 residues. CDR3 residues: CASSVGLGYEQYF. The CDR3 bases are TGTGCCAGCAGCGTAGGGCTGGGCTACGAGCAGTACTTC.

This clone was seen more than once but under ten times. The V call is TRBV5-6, the J call TRBJ1-6; D gene uncertain. Germline CDR1 SGHDT, CDR2 YYEEEE. V was clipped by 4 bases and J by 9 bases, with 17 bases between them. The CDR3 loop spans 15 amino acids. The CDR3 coding sequence is TGTGCCAGCAGCGAGGCCATGGGTCGTGGTTCACCCCTCCACTTT. Its translation: CASSEAMGRGSPLHF.